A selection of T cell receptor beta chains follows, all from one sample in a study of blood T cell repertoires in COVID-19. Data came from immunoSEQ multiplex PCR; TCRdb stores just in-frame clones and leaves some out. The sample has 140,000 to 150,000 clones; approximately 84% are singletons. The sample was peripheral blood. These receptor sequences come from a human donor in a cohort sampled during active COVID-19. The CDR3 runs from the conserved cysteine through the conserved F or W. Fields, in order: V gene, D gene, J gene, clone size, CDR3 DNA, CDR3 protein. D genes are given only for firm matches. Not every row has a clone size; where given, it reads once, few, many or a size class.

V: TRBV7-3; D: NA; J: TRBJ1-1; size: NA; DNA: TGTGCCAGCAGCAATGGCGGGGACACTGAAGCTTTCTTT; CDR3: CASSNGGDTEAFF
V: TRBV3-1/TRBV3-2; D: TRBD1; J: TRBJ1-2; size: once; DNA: TGTGCCAGCAGCCAGCTTGGGACAGGGGGATACGGCTACACCTTC; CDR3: CASSQLGTGGYGYTF
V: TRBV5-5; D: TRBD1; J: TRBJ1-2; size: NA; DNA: TGTGCCAGCAGCTTGTTGGCAGGGGGCGCAGGTGGCTACACCTTC; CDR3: CASSLLAGGAGGYTF
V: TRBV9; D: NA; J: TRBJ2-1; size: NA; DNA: TGTGCCAGCAGCGTGATGAACGGGTTCAATGAGCAGTTCTTC; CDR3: CASSVMNGFNEQFF
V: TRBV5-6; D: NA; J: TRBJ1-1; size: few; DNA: TGTGCCAGCAGCTCGCTCACGGTGACTGAACATTTTGAATTT; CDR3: CASSSLTVTEHFEF
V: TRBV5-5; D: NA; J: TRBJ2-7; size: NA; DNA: TGTGCCAGCAGCTTTTACCGACAGATCGAGCAGTACTTC; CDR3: CASSFYRQIEQYF
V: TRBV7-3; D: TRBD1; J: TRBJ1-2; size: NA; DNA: TGTGCCAGCAGCTTAACGGGACAGGGATTCCTCGGCTACACCTTC; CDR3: CASSLTGQGFLGYTF
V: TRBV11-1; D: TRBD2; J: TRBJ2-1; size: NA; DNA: TGTGCCAGCAGCCCCGGGGGGGCTTTCGGGGAGCAGTTCTTC; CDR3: CASSPGGAFGEQFF
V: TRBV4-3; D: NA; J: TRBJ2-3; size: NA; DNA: TGCGCCAGCGGCCCCCTTTTTGGGGGCGGGCCAGATACGCAGTATTTT; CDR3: CASGPLFGGGPDTQYF
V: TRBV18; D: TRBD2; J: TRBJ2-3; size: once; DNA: TGTGCCAGCTCACTCCTAGCGGGAGCAGGGACAGATACGCAGTATTTT; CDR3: CASSLLAGAGTDTQYF
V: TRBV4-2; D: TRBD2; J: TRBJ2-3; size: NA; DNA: TGTGCCAGCAGCCAAGAGTCGTCTAGCGGGGAGACAGATACGCAGTATTTT; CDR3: CASSQESSSGETDTQYF
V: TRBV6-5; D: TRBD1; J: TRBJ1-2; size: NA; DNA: TGTGCCAGCAGCCGGGGGACAGGGCCCTTTGGCTACACCTTC; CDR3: CASSRGTGPFGYTF
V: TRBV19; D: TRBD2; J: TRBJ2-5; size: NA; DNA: TGTGCCAGTAGTATACCAGCGGGGGGGCTTGAGACCCAGTACTTC; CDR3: CASSIPAGGLETQYF
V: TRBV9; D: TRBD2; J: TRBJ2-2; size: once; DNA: TGTGCCAGCAGCGTAGGCGGGAGAGGTACCGGGGAGCTGTTTTTT; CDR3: CASSVGGRGTGELFF
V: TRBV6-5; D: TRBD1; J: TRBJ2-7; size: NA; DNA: TGTGCCAGCAGAAAACCGGGACAGGGTCCCTACGAGCAGTACTTC; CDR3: CASRKPGQGPYEQYF
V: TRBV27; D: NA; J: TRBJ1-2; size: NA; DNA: TGTGCCAGCAGTTTATCGAGGGGGGGCGGTGGCTACACCTTC; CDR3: CASSLSRGGGGYTF
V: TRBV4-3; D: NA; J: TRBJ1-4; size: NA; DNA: TGCGCCAGCAGCCAAGATTTTGGAACAGATCGGGGGGAAAAACTGTTTTTT; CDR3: CASSQDFGTDRGEKLFF
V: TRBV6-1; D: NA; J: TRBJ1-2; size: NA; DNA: TGTGCCAGCAGTGAAGGTCGCCGCACTCTCCCTTCTTATGGCTACACCTTC; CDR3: CASSEGRRTLPSYGYTF
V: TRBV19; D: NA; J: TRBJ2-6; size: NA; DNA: TGTGCCAGTAGTACGCAGGGAAGCCCCCCTGGGGCCAACGTCCTGACTTTC; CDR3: CASSTQGSPPGANVLTF
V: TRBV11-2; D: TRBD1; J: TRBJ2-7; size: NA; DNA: TGTGCCAGCAGCGAAGGGACAGGGGCCTACGAGCAGTACTTC; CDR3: CASSEGTGAYEQYF
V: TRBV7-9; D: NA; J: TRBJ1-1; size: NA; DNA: TGTGCCAGCAGCTTAGATAGATCCGCGGGGACTGAAGCTTTCTTT; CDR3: CASSLDRSAGTEAFF
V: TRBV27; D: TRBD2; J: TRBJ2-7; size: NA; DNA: TGTGCCAGCAGTTTATCGTTGCCTAGCGGGTCTAGCTCCTACGAGCAGTACTTC; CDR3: CASSLSLPSGSSSYEQYF
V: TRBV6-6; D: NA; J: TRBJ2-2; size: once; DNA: TGTGCCGCCCGGGAGTATTACACCGGGGAGCTGTTTTTT; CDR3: CAAREYYTGELFF
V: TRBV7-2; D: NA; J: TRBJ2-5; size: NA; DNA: TGTGCCAGCAGCCTAAGCCAGGGGACAGAGACCCAGTACTTC; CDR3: CASSLSQGTETQYF
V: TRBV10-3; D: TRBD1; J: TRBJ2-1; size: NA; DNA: TGTGCCATCACCAACACAGGGGAGAGGAACAATGAGCAGTTCTTC; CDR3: CAITNTGERNNEQFF
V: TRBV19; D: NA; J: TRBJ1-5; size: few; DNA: TGTGCCACCTCCCGGGGGGGCGGTTACGGCAATCAGCCCCAGCATTTT; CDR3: CATSRGGGYGNQPQHF
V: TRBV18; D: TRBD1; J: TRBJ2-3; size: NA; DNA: TGTGCCAGCTCACCCCGGACAGGGGAGGTGTGGACGCAGTATTTT; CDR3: CASSPRTGEVWTQYF
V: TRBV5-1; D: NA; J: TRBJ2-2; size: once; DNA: TGCGCCAGCAGCCCCCGGCAAGGGGGAGTTCTCGCCGGGGAGCTGTTTTTT; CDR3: CASSPRQGGVLAGELFF
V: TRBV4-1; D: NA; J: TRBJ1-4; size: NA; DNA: TGCGCCAGCAGCCAATTAGACGGGTTGGGTGAAAAACTGTTTTTT; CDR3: CASSQLDGLGEKLFF
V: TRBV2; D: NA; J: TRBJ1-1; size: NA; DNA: TGTGCCAGCAGCGCGACAGGTTCGAACACTGAAGCTTTCTTT; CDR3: CASSATGSNTEAFF
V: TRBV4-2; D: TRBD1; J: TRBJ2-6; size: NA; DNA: TGTGCCAGCAGCCAGAAGGGACAGGGGGCGGATGGGGCCAACGTCCTGACTTTC; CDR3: CASSQKGQGADGANVLTF
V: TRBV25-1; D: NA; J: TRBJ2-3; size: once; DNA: TGTGCCAGCAGTGACGTGGGGATCGGACACGGTACGCAGTATTTT; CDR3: CASSDVGIGHGTQYF
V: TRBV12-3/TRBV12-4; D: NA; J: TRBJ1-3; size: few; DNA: TGTGCCAGCAGGACTCCAGGGGTGGAGACCATATATTTT; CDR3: CASRTPGVETIYF
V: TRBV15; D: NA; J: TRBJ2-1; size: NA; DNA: TGTGCCACCAGAGGGGGGGGGAGCGTGGCCTACAATGAGCAGTTCTTC; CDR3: CATRGGGSVAYNEQFF
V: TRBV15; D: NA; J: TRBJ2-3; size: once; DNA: TGTGCCACCAGCAGGGACAACCTGCCAGATACGCAGTATTTT; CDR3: CATSRDNLPDTQYF
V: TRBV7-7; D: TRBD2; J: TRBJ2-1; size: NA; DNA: TGTGCCAGCAGCTGGGGACTAGCGGGGGGTATGGATGAGCAGTTCTTC; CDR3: CASSWGLAGGMDEQFF
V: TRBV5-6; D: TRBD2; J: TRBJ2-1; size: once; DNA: TGTGCCAGCAGCTTGGGCGGGAGGGAGCAGTTCTTC; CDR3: CASSLGGREQFF
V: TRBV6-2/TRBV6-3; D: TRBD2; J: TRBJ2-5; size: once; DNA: TGTGCCAGCAGTTCCGGGACTAGCGGGGGGCAGACCCAGTACTTC; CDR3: CASSSGTSGGQTQYF
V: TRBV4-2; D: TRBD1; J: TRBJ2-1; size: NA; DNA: TGTGCCAGCAGCCAAGGAACAGGGGCCGATGAGCAGTTCTTC; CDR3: CASSQGTGADEQFF
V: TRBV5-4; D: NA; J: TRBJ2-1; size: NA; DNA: TGTGCCAGCAGCTCGAGGACAGGGACTAAGCACAATGAGCAGTTCTTC; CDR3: CASSSRTGTKHNEQFF
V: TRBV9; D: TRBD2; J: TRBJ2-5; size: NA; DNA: TGTGCCAGCAGCGTAGGGACTAGCGGGGGGCAAGAGACCCAGTACTTC; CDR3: CASSVGTSGGQETQYF
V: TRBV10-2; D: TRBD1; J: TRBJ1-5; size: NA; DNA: TGCGCCAGCACCCCAACAGGGGCGGGCCAGCCCCAGCATTTT; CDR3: CASTPTGAGQPQHF
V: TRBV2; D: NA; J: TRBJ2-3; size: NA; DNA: TGTGCCAGCAGCCCGAATAGGGGGACAGATACGCAGTATTTT; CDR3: CASSPNRGTDTQYF
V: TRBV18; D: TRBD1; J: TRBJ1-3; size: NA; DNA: TGTGCCAGCTCACCGCTGACAGGGAAGAGGGGAAACACCATATATTTT; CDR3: CASSPLTGKRGNTIYF
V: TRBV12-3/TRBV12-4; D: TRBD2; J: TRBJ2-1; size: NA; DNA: TGTGCCAGCAACCGGGGGGGTGTTGGTGAGCAGTTCTTC; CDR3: CASNRGGVGEQFF
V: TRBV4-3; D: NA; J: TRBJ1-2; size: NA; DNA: TGCGCCAGCAGCCAAGATCCTCAGCGGGGCGGGAATGGCTACACCTTC; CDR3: CASSQDPQRGGNGYTF
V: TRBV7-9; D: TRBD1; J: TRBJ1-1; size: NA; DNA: TGTGCCAGCAGCCTCGGACAGGGAGGGACTGCTCGAGCCACTGAAGCTTTCTTT; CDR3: CASSLGQGGTARATEAFF
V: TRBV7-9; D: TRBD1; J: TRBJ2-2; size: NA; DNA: TGTGCCAGCAGCCTATCGACAGGGTACGGCGGGGAGCTGTTTTTT; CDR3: CASSLSTGYGGELFF
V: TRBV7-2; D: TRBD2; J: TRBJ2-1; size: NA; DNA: TGTGCCAGCAGCTTAACTAGCGGGATAGGGTACAATGAGCAGTTCTTC; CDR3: CASSLTSGIGYNEQFF
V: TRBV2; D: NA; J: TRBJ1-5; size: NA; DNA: TGTGCCAGCAGTGAGGGGGGGCTGGGTCAGCCCCAGCATTTT; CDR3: CASSEGGLGQPQHF
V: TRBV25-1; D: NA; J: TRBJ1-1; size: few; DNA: TGTGCCAGCAGTACTCTCGTGGACTTTTCCACTGAAGCTTTCTTT; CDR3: CASSTLVDFSTEAFF
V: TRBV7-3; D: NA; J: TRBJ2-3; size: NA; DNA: TGTGCCAGCAGCTACCGGGCAGATACGCAGTATTTT; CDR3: CASSYRADTQYF
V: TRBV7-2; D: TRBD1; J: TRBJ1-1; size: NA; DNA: TGTGCCAGCAGCTGGACAGGGGGCACCATGAACACTGAAGCTTTCTTT; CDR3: CASSWTGGTMNTEAFF
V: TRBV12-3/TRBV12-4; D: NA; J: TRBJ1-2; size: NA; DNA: TGTGCCAGCAGTTTATACAGCTATGGCTACACCTTC; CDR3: CASSLYSYGYTF